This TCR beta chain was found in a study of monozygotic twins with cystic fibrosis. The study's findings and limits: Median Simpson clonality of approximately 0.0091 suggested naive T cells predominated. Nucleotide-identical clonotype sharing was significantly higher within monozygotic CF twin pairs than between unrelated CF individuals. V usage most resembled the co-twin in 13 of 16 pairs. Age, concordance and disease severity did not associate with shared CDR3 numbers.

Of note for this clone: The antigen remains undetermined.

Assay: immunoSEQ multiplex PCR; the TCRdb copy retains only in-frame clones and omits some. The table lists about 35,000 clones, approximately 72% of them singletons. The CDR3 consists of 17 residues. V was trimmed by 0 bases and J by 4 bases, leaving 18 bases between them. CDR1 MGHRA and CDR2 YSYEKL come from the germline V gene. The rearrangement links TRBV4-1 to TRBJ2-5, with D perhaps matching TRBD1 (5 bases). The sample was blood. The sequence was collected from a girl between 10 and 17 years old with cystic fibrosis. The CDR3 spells CASSQDRYSGPRETQYF. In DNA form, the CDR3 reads TGCGCCAGCAGCCAAGATCGATACTCAGGGCCGAGAGAGACCCAGTACTTC.